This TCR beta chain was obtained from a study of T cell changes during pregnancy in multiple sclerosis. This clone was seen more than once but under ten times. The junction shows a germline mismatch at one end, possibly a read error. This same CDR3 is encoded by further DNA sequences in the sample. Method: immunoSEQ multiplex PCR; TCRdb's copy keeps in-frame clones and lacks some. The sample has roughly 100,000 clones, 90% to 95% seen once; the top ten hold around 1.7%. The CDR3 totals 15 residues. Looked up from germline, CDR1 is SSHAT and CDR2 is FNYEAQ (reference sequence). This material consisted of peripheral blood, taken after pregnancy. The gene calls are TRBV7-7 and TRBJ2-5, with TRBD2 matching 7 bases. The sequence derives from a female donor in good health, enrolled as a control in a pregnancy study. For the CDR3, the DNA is TGTGCTAGCAGCTTAGGTCCTAGCGGCCAAGAGACCCAGTACTTC. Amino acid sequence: CASSLGPSGQETQYF.